This T cell receptor (beta chain) was found in a study of shared clonotypes between healthy human individuals. On this clone itself: Its antigen remains unidentified.

The CDR3 runs to 16 residues. Germline V CDR1 and CDR2: LGHNA, YNFKEQ. The J segment lost 0 bases and the V segment lost 0 bases, leaving 3 bases of the junction unmatched. The study's findings and limits: How much donors shared clonotypes was expected to be affected by sequencing depth.

Sequencing used immunoSEQ multiplex PCR; TCRdb keeps in-frame clones, though not all of them. The table has about 1,800,000 clones, just under 95% seen once. Positively selected for CCR7, the CD45RO-negative cells used as naive CD8 cells excluded terminally differentiated effector memory CD45RA+ cells. The rearrangement joins TRBV4-2 to TRBJ2-7; 9 nucleotides line up with TRBD2. The receptor was isolated from a young man in good health. Material for sequencing was naive CD8+ T cells sorted from blood. CDR3 coding DNA: TGTGCCAGCAGCCAAGAACTTAGCGGGGGCTCCTACGAGCAGTACTTC. Residues: CASSQELSGGSYEQYF.